The source of this T cell receptor (beta chain) is a study of blood T cells in healthy people across ages. Next came a second PCR, run for 7 to 11 cycles, which used a sample-barcoded 5' primer along with a J-beta primer mix. One entry per CDR3 protein results from TCRdb running MiXCR on the 5' RACE reads. The data show more than 450,000 distinct CDR3 sequences, roughly a quarter seen once. Trimming took 4 bases from V and 1 from J, leaving 13 bases between them. Germline CDR1 reads LGHNA; CDR2 reads YSLEER. The CDR3 has 15 amino acids. This clonotype has a handful of counts. These data are also associated with another study on T cells of mothers and their children. That work contributes: The authors added sample barcodes and 2-4 random nucleotides using the M1S primer of the second PCR.

This TCR derives from a boy younger than 10 in good health. The chain recombines TRBV4-3 with TRBJ2-5, with unresolved D. Input material: blood. The CDR3: CASSRRERPQETQYF. DNA for the CDR3: TGCGCCAGCAGCCGAAGAGAGCGACCCCAAGAGACCCAGTACTTC.